Below are 21 T cell receptor beta chains sequenced from a single sample in a study of blood T cell repertoires in COVID-19. Generated by immunoSEQ multiplex PCR, the TCRdb table keeps only in-frame clones and is missing some. The table includes approximately 64,000 clones, roughly 85% detected once. The sequenced sample was peripheral blood. The receptors here all came from a woman in her sixties or seventies with COVID-19, enrolled during active disease.

This chain uses TRBV3-1 (or the pseudogene TRBV3-2) with TRBJ2-5, with 13 bases that match TRBD2. Germline V lookup: CDR1 LGHDT, CDR2 YNNKEL (reference sequence). The CDR3 totals 16 residues. Trimming at V came to 3 bases and at J to 5 bases, leaving 6 bases not matched to a gene. This CDR3 is CASSHGTSGTGETQYF. CDR3 DNA sequence: TGTGCCAGCAGCCACGGGACTAGCGGGACTGGGGAGACCCAGTACTTC.

This chain connects TRBV6-5 to TRBJ1-5; 7 nucleotides line up with TRBD1. CDR3 length: 14 amino acids. With 8 bases clipped from V and 0 bases from J, the junction kept 4 bases outside the gene matches. The germline gives CDR1 MNHEY, CDR2 SVGAGI. In nucleotides, the CDR3 is TGTGCCAGCCGGACAGGAGATAGCAATCAGCCCCAGCATTTT. This sequence encodes CASRTGDSNQPQHF.

The rearrangement links TRBV10-3 to TRBJ1-4, with D possibly matching TRBD1 (5 bases). CDR3 size: 15 residues. V was pared by 0 bases and J by 4 bases, with 9 bases between. Germline V gene lookup returns CDR1 ENHRY and CDR2 SYGVKD. For the CDR3, the DNA is TGTGCCATCAGTGAGTCGATGGGGCTTAATGAAAAACTGTTTTTT. It encodes CAISESMGLNEKLFF.

The chain carries TRBV7-9 and TRBJ1-1; 8 bases agree with TRBD1. V dropped 3 bases and J dropped 4; count of bases not matched to a gene: 7. The CDR3 is made up of 15 amino acids. Germline CDR1 and CDR2: SEHNR and FQNEAQ (reference sequence). The CDR3 nucleotides are TGTGCCAGCAGCTTCGGAGGACAGGGTGGCACTGAAGCTTTCTTT. As protein: CASSFGGQGGTEAFF.

The rearrangement uses TRBV4-2 and TRBJ2-1, with TRBD2 matching over 9 bases. V shed 0 bases, J shed 8 bases, and the junction held 8 bases outside the gene matches. This CDR3 is 16 amino acids long. The germline V gene encodes CDR1 LGHNA and CDR2 YNFKEQ. The CDR3 region is CASSQEGLAGNDEQFF. CDR3 DNA: TGTGCCAGCAGCCAAGAAGGCCTAGCGGGGAACGATGAGCAGTTCTTC.

J is TRBJ1-5 and V is TRBV6-1; D gene ambiguous. CDR1 is MNHNS and CDR2 is SASEGT in the germline V gene. Trimming pared 3 bases from V and 1 base from J, leaving 10 bases between. The CDR3 sequence is 15 residues long. The DNA of the CDR3 is TGTGCCAGCAGTGACCCGGGAGGGAGCAATCAGCCCCAGCATTTT. As protein: CASSDPGGSNQPQHF.

This clone was found once. The rearrangement uses TRBV4-2 and TRBJ2-7; TRBD2 might be the D (6 bases). The germline V gene has CDR1 LGHNA and CDR2 YNFKEQ. The length of the CDR3 is 15 residues. Trimming took off 3 bases at V and 1 base at J, with 13 bases between the two ends. CDR3 region: CASSQGDSGSYEQYF. The CDR3 bases are TGTGCCAGCAGCCAGGGGGACTCAGGATCCTACGAGCAGTACTTC.

V usage is TRBV9 and J usage is TRBJ1-1; 8 nucleotides match TRBD1. The CDR3 covers 16 residues. J gave up 1 base and V 7 bases, and 12 bases lay outside the gene matches. The germline V gene encodes CDR1 SGDLS and CDR2 YYNGEE. CDR3 protein: CASSSQGAAGNTEAFF. The CDR3 coding sequence is TGTGCCAGCTCTTCGCAGGGGGCGGCCGGGAACACTGAAGCTTTCTTT.

V usage is TRBV5-1 and J usage is TRBJ2-1; D perhaps matches TRBD1 (7 bases). This CDR3 comprises 15 residues. The ends were cut back, 0 bases at V and 4 bases at J, with 11 bases in the middle. Germline assignment: CDR1 SGHRS and CDR2 YFSETQ. CDR3 amino acids: CASSLGAGGYNEQFF. The CDR3 region has the DNA TGCGCCAGCAGCTTGGGGGCAGGGGGGTACAATGAGCAGTTCTTC.

The V and J genes are TRBV19 and TRBJ1-2, with TRBD1 matching 7 bases. The CDR3 totals 14 residues. Germline V lookup: CDR1 LNHDA, CDR2 SQIVND (reference sequence). The J segment lost 0 bases and the V segment lost 3 bases, leaving 1 base of the junction unmatched. CDR3 loop: CASSMGTANYGYTF. The CDR3 DNA reads as TGTGCCAGTAGTATGGGGACAGCTAACTATGGCTACACCTTC.

This chain links TRBV27 with TRBJ1-2; D is unresolved. Trimming removed 8 bases at V and 6 bases at J, with 19 bases between. The CDR3 has 14 amino acids. In germline, CDR1 is MNHEY, CDR2 SMNVEV (reference sequence). DNA of the CDR3: TGTGCCAGCGCCCCTGTGATTAAGAGGGATGGCTACACCTTC. Residues: CASAPVIKRDGYTF.

The V gene is TRBV28, the J gene TRBJ1-5, with a tentative D call TRBD1 (5 bases). Trimming pared 10 bases from V and 0 bases from J, leaving 19 bases between. The germline CDR1 and CDR2 sequences are MDHEN and SYDVKM. The CDR3 is 16 amino acids. CDR3 in amino acids: CATQPTEIYSNQPQHF. CDR3 in DNA: TGTGCCACCCAACCGACAGAGATATATAGCAATCAGCCCCAGCATTTT.

V and J are TRBV11-2 and TRBJ2-1, with 10 bases fitting TRBD2. The CDR3 contains 14 residues. The germline V gene has CDR1 SGHAT and CDR2 FQNNGV. Unmatched junction bases numbered 2, after V lost 5 bases and J lost 4 bases. In DNA, the CDR3 is TGTGCCAGCAGCAGGACTAGCGGTTACAATGAGCAGTTCTTC. It yields the protein CASSRTSGYNEQFF.

CDR3 sequence reads: CASSARDRGGADTQYF. For the CDR3, the DNA is TGTGCCAGTAGTGCCCGGGACAGGGGTGGCGCAGATACGCAGTATTTT. The chain uses TRBV19 and TRBJ2-3, with 10 bases aligning to TRBD1. Germline V gene lookup returns CDR1 LNHDA and CDR2 SQIVND (reference sequence). The ends lost 5 bases at V and 4 bases at J; junction bases unmatched: 9. The CDR3 is made up of 16 amino acids.

The gene calls are TRBV27 and TRBJ1-1, with unresolved D. The CDR3 is made up of 14 amino acids. CDR1 is MNHEY and CDR2 is SMNVEV in the germline V gene (reference sequence). V dropped 5 bases and J dropped 0 bases, with 10 bases sitting between them. CDR3 protein: CASSPRIMNTEAFF. The CDR3, as DNA: TGTGCCAGCAGTCCCAGGATAATGAACACTGAAGCTTTCTTT.

The rearrangement joins TRBV25-1 to TRBJ1-2, with D possibly matching TRBD1 (6 bases). The CDR3 spans 13 residues. V lost 7 bases, J lost 4 bases, and 13 bases lay in between. The germline V gene has CDR1 MGHDK and CDR2 SYGVNS. The CDR3 reads CASKGDLSYGYTF. The CDR3 DNA is TGTGCCAGCAAGGGGGACCTCTCCTATGGCTACACCTTC.

The chain employs TRBV30 and TRBJ2-7, with 10 positions matching TRBD2. There are 16 residues in the CDR3. Germline lookup yields CDR1 GTSNPN and CDR2 SVGIG (reference sequence). V was pared by 5 bases and J by 1 base, with 11 bases of the junction left unmatched. CDR3 sequence reads: CAWGLGASGSSYEQYF. As DNA, the CDR3 is TGTGCCTGGGGCCTTGGCGCTAGCGGGAGTTCCTACGAGCAGTACTTC. The entire variable domain, with the rest obtained from reference TRBV30 and TRBJ2-7, is as follows: SQTIHQWPATLVQPVGSPLSLECTVEGTSNPNLYWYRQAAGRGLQLLFYSVGIGQISSEVPQNLSASRPQDRQFILSSKKLLLSDSGFYLCAWGLGASGSSYEQYFGPGTRLTVT.

CDR3: CASSLYLGRTSYEQYF. CDR3 DNA sequence: TGTGCCAGCAGCTTATATCTCGGGCGGACTTCCTACGAGCAGTACTTC. V gene TRBV7-9 combines with J gene TRBJ2-7; D may be TRBD2 (5 bases). V lost 2 bases, J lost 1 base, and 15 bases lay in between. The CDR3 totals 16 residues. Germline V gene sequence: CDR1 SEHNR, CDR2 FQNEAQ (reference sequence).

Turning to this clone: The sample has other DNA sequences that encode this CDR3 too. This chain joins TRBV11-3 and TRBJ1-2; D remains unclear. The CDR3 extends over 12 amino acids. CDR1 SGHNT and CDR2 YENEEA come from the germline V gene. Trimming removed 3 bases at V and 1 base at J, with 3 bases between. CDR3 sequence: CASSFSNYGYTF. The CDR3 DNA sequence: TGTGCCAGCAGCTTCAGTAACTATGGCTACACCTTC.

The chain employs TRBV7-9 and TRBJ1-5; 7 nucleotides match TRBD1. Germline CDR1 is SEHNR and CDR2 is FQNEAQ (reference sequence). This CDR3 has 15 amino acids. The junction had 7 bases not matched to a gene; V was cut back by 4 bases and J by 4 bases. CDR3 coding DNA: TGTGCCAGCAGCTCAGACAGGGAACTTAATCAGCCCCAGCATTTT. As protein: CASSSDRELNQPQHF.

The chain is built from TRBV7-9 and TRBJ2-7; the D gene is possibly TRBD2 (5 bases). V lost 3 bases, J lost 2 bases, and 17 bases lay in between. The germline gives CDR1 SEHNR, CDR2 FQNEAQ (reference sequence). The CDR3 runs to 16 residues. This chain's CDR3 is CASSFLSNEGTYEQYF. In DNA, the CDR3 is TGTGCCAGCAGCTTTCTGAGTAACGAGGGAACCTACGAGCAGTACTTC.